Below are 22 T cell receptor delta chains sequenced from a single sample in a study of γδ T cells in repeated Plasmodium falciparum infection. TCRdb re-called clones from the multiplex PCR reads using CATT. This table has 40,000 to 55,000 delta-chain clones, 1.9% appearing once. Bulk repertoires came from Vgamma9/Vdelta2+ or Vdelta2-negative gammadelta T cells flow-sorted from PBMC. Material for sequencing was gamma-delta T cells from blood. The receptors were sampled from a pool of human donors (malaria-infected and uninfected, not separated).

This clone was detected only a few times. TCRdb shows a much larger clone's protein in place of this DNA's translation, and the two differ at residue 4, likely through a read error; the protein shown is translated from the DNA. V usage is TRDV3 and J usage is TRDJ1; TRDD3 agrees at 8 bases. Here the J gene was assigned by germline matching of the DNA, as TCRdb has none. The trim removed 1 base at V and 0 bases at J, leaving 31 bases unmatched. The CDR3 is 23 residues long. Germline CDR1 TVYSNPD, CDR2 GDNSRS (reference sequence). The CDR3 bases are TGTGCCTTTACCTCTCGCGCCTACATCAATTCTTACTGGGGGTCCCGGTACACCGATAAACTCATCTTT. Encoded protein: CAFTSRAYINSYWGSRYTDKLIF.

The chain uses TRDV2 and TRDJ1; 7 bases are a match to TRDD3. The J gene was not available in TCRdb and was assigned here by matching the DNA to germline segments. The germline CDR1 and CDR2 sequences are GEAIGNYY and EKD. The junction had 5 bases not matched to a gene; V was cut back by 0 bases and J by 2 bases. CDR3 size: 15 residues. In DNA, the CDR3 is TGTGCCTGTGACACCCCCTTACTGGGGACCGATAAACTCATCTTT. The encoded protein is CACDTPLLGTDKLIF.

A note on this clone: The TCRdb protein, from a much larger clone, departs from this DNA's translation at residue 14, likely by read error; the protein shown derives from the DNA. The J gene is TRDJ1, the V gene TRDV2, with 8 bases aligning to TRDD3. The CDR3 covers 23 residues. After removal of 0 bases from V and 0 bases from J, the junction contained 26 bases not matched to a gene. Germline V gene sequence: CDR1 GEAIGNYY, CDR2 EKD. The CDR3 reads CACDTLPTPGGRGWPTNTDKLIF. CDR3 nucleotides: TGTGCCTGTGACACCCTCCCGACTCCTGGGGGACGCGGCTGGCCGACCAACACCGATAAACTCATCTTT.

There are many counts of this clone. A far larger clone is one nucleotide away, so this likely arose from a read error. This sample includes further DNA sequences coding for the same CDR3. This chain's CDR3 is CAFPIPTISAKHRYRMYTDKLIF. The CDR3 DNA reads TGTGCCTTTCCCATTCCTACGATCTCGGCGAAGCATAGATACCGCATGTACACCGACAAACTCATCTTT. The chain is built from TRDV3 and TRDJ1, with 7 bases lining up with TRDD2. TCRdb lists no J gene, so it was determined here by aligning the DNA to germline. The CDR3 extends over 23 amino acids. Germline V gene lookup returns CDR1 TVYSNPD and CDR2 GDNSRS (reference sequence).

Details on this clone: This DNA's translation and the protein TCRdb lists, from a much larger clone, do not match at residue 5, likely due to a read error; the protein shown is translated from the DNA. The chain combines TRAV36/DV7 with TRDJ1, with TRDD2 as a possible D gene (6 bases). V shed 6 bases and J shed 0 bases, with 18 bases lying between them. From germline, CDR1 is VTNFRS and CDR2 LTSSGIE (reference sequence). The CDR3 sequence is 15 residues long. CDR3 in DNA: TGTGCTGGAGCTCTCCCTTCCCAGTACACCGATAAACTCATCTTT. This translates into CAGALPSQYTDKLIF.

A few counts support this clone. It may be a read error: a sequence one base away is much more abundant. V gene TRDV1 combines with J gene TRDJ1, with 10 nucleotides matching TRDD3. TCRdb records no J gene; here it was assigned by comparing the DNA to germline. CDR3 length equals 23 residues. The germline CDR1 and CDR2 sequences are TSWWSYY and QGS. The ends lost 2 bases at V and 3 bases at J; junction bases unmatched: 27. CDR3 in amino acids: CALGEASSYRNWGIRPYADKLIF. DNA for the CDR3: TGTGCTCTTGGGGAAGCGAGTTCCTACAGGAACTGGGGGATCAGACCGTACGCCGATAAACTCATCTTT.

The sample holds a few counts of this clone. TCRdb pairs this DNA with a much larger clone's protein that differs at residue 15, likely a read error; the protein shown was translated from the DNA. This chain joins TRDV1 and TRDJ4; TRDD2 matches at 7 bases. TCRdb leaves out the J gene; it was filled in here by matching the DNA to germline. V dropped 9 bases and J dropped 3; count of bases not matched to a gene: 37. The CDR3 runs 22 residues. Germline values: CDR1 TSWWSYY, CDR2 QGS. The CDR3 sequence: CALLPVPFLRFSNAGSPGPLIF. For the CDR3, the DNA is TGTGCTCTGCTCCCTGTCCCGTTCCTACGATTCTCTAACGCCGGGTCCCCAGGACCCCTGATCTTT.

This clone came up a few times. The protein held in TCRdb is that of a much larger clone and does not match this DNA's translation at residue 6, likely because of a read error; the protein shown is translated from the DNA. In DNA form, the CDR3 reads TGTGCTCTTGGGGCGTCTCGCCTTCTTTTCTATATTACTGGGGGATACGAGTTAAGTAGCACCGATAAACTCATCTTT. Its translation is CALGASRLLFYITGGYELSSTDKLIF. The V and J genes are TRDV1 and TRDJ1; 13 bases are shared with TRDD3. Here the J gene was assigned by germline matching of the DNA, as TCRdb has none. The germline gives CDR1 TSWWSYY, CDR2 QGS. The CDR3 loop spans 26 amino acids. Trimming cost V 4 bases and J 1 base; bases outside gene matches: 33.

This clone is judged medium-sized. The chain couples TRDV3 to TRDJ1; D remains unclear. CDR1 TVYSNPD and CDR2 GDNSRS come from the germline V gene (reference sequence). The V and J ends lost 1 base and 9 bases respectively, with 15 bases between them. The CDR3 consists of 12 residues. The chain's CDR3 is CAFISLYHELIF. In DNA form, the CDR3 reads TGTGCCTTTATCTCCCTTTACCATGAACTCATCTTT.

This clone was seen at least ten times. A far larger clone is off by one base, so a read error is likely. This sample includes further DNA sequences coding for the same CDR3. Here the CDR3 DNA reads TGTGCTTATATAGGTAGCGGGAGTACTCCCGGCCGGTGGTGGGGTCTTAAACTCATCTTT. This codes for CAYIGSGSTPGRWWGLKLIF. The chain couples TRAV38-2/DV8 to TRDJ1; possibly TRDD3 for D (5 bases). The J gene, not given by TCRdb, was assigned here from a germline match of the nucleotide sequence. CDR1 and CDR2 from the germline V gene are TSESDYY and QEAYKQQN. The V end was cut by 6 bases, the J end by 7 bases, with 37 bases between. This CDR3 has 20 residues.

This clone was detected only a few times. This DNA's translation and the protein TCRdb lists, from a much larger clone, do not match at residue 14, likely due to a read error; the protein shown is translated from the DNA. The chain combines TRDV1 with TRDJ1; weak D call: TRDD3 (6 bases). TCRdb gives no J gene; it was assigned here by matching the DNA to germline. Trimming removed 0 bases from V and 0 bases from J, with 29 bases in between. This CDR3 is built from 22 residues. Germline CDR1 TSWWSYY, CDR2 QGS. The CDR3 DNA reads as TGTGCTCTTGGGGAACTAAAGTGGTACGAAGGTACTGGGAACCTGTACACCGATAAACTCATCTTT. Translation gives CALGELKWYEGTGNLYTDKLIF.

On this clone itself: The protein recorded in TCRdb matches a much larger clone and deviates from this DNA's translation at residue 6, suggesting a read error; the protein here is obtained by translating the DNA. In nucleotides, the CDR3 is TGTGCCTCACCCACATGCAAGGGATACGCTTCCTGGGACACCCGACAGATGTTTTTC. Its translation is CASPTCKGYASWDTRQMFF. This chain uses TRDV3 with TRDJ3; TRDD3 agrees at 8 bases. TCRdb leaves out the J gene; it was filled in here by matching the DNA to germline. With V trimmed by 4 bases and J by 1 base, 15 bases remained unmatched. The CDR3 sequence is 19 residues long. Germline CDR1 TVYSNPD, CDR2 GDNSRS (reference sequence).

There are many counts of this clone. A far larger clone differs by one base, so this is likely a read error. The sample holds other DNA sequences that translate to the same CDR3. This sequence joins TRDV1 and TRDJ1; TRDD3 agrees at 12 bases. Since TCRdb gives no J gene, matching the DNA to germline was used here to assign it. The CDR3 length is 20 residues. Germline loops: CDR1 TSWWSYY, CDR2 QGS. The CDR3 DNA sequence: TGTGCTCTCGGGGAACCATTGCCGACTCCAACTGGGGGATACCGCGATAAACTCATCTTT. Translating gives CALGEPLPTPTGGYRDKLIF.

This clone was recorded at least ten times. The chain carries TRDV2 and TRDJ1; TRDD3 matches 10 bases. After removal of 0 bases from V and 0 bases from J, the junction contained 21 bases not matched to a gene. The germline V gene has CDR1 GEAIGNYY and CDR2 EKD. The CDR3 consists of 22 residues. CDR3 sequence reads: CACDTSVLGDSKLPMYTDKLIF. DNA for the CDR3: TGTGCCTGTGACACCTCCGTACTGGGGGATTCGAAACTACCCATGTACACCGATAAACTCATCTTT.

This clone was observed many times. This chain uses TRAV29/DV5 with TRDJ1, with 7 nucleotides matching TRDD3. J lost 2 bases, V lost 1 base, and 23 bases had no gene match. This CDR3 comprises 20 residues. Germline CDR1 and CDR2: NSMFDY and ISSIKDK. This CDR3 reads CAASHFPRGGAGSGTDKLIF. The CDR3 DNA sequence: TGTGCAGCAAGCCACTTCCCCCGTGGGGGAGCCGGTTCCGGGACCGATAAACTCATCTTT.

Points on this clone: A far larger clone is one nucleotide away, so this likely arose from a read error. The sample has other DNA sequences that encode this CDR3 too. The CDR3 region is CACDQLGDTDKLIF. CDR3 nucleotides: TGTGCCTGTGACCAACTGGGGGATACAGATAAACTCATCTTT. The chain uses TRDV2 and TRDJ1; 12 nucleotides line up with TRDD3. No J segment appears in TCRdb, so it was assigned here by matching the sequence to germline. Germline V lookup: CDR1 GEAIGNYY, CDR2 EKD. V shed 3 bases and J 5 bases; nucleotides not matched to a gene: 3. The CDR3 has 14 amino acids.

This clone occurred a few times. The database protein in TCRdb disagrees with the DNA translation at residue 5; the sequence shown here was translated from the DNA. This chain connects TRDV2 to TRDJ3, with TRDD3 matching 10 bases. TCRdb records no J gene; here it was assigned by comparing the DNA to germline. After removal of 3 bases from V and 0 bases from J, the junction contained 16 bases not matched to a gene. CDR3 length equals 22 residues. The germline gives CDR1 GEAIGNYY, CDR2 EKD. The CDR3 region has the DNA TGTGCCTGTGACCCCGTGAAGAATGGGGGATACCGCCACTCCTGGGACACCCGACAGATGTTTTTC. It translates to CACDPVKNGGYRHSWDTRQMFF.

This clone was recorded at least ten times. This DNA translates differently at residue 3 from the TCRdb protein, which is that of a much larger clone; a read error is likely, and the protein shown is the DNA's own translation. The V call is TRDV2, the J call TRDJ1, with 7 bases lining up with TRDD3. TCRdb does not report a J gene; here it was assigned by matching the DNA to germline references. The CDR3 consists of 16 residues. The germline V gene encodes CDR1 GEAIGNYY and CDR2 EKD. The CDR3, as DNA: TGTGCCCGTGACACCGTGGGGGACGGGGACACCGATAAACTCATCTTT. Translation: CARDTVGDGDTDKLIF.

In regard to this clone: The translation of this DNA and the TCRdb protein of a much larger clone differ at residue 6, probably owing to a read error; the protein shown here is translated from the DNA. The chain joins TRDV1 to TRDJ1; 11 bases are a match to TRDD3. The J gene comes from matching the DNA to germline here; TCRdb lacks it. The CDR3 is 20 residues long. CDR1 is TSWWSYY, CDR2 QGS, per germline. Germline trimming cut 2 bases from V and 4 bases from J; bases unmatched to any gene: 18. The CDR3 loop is CALGEFSYVWGIPGGDKLIF. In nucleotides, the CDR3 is TGTGCTCTTGGGGAATTCTCCTACGTCTGGGGGATACCGGGAGGCGATAAACTCATCTTT.

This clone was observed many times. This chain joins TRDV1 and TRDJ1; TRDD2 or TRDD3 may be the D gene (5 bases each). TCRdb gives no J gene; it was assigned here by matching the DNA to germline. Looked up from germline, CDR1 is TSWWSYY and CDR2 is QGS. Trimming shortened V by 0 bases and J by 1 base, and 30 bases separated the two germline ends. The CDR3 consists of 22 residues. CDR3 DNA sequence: TGTGCTCTTGGGGAACTTCCCACGAACGCCCTTCAGGGAAGGGGAGTCACCGATAAACTCATCTTT. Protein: CALGELPTNALQGRGVTDKLIF.

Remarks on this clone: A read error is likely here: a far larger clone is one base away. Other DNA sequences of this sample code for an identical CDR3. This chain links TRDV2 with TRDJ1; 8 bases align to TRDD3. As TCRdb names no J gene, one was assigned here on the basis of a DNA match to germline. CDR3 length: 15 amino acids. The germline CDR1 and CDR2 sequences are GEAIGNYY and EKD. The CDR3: CACDPLGDTTDKLIF. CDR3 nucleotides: TGTGCTTGTGACCCTCTGGGGGACACCACCGATAAACTCATCTTT.

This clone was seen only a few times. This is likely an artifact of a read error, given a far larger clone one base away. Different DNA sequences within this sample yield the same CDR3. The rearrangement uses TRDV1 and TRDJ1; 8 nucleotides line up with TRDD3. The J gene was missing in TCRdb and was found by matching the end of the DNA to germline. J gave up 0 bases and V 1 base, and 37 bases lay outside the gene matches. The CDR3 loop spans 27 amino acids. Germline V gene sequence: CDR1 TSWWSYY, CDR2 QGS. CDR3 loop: CALGERVVFVDLATGGLSYPYTDKLIF. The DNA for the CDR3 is TGTGCTCTTGGGGAACGAGTAGTCTTTGTCGACCTAGCTACTGGGGGGTTATCATACCCTTACACCGATAAACTCATCTTT.